This TCR beta chain came from a study of cytomegalovirus exposure and HLA in healthy donors. The CDR3 has 13 residues. The V and J ends lost 5 bases and 2 bases respectively, with 10 bases between them. Germline V gives CDR1 MNHNS, CDR2 SASEGT. Primers: 60 Vbeta forward and 13 Jbeta reverse. Generated by immunoSEQ multiplex PCR, the TCRdb table keeps only in-frame clones and is missing some. The profile shows about 190,000 clones, approximately 80% of them singletons. This clone was seen a handful of times. What it binds is unknown. General observations from the study: Apart from CMV serostatus, no immune exposure information was available.

The sequenced material came from PBMCs. The chain employs TRBV6-1 and TRBJ2-7; a weak D match, TRBD2 (5 bases). The sequence was collected from a woman aged 50 to 60 in good health and CMV-seropositive. This CDR3 is CASSQWGAYEQYF. DNA of the CDR3: TGTGCCAGCAGTCAGTGGGGAGCCTACGAGCAGTACTTC.